Listed here are 21 T cell receptor beta chains from one sample, sequenced in a study of blood T cells in healthy people across ages. A second roughly 7 to 12 cycle PCR used barcoded and J-beta primers. Each CDR3 protein is one row after TCRdb ran MiXCR on the 5' RACE reads. The sample has 1,800,000 or so distinct CDR3 sequences; about two fifths are singletons. Sequenced material: blood. The receptors shown here come from a human donor in good health.

This clonotype has ten or more counts. The chain employs TRBV20-1 and TRBJ2-1; 7 nucleotides match TRBD2. Looked up from germline, CDR1 is DFQATT and CDR2 is SNEGSKA (reference sequence). The CDR3 runs to 15 residues. Losses at the gene ends were 5 bases for V and 4 bases for J; bases not matched to a gene: 11. The CDR3 loop reads CSARPLAESYNEQFF. DNA of the CDR3: TGCAGTGCTCGCCCTCTAGCGGAGTCGTACAATGAGCAGTTCTTC.

The rearrangement joins TRBV2 to TRBJ2-3; the D gene is possibly TRBD1 (5 bases). In germline, CDR1 is SNHLY, CDR2 FYNNEI. Trimming took 1 base from V and 5 from J, leaving 10 bases between them. This CDR3 has 14 amino acids. CDR3: CASSEDPREDTQYF. For the CDR3, the DNA is TGTGCCAGCAGTGAAGACCCCAGGGAAGATACGCAGTATTTT.

This clonotype was picked up many times. J is TRBJ1-6 and V is TRBV27; 7 bases fit TRBD1. Germline CDR1 and CDR2: MNHEY and SMNVEV (reference sequence). The CDR3 is 14 amino acids. With V trimmed by 9 bases and J by 10 bases, 12 bases remained unmatched. CDR3 loop: CASRSQGKESPLHF. The CDR3, as DNA: TGTGCCAGTAGGTCACAGGGGAAGGAGTCACCCCTCCACTTT.

The sample holds a few counts of this clonotype. This chain uses TRBV29-1 with TRBJ1-2, with D hard to call. V was trimmed by 1 base and J by 5 bases, leaving 14 bases between them. The germline V gene has CDR1 SQVTM and CDR2 ANQGSEA. The CDR3 runs 14 residues. CDR3 in amino acids: CSVEVTPGSYGYTF. DNA for the CDR3: TGCAGCGTTGAAGTCACGCCAGGAAGTTATGGCTACACCTTC.

The chain has TRBV7-2 and TRBJ1-2, with D perhaps matching TRBD1 (5 bases). Trimming took off 9 bases at V and 1 base at J, with 12 bases between the two ends. This CDR3 comprises 13 residues. Germline values: CDR1 SGHTA, CDR2 FQGNSA. In nucleotides, the CDR3 is TGTGCCAGTAATGACAGAATTAACTATGGCTACACCTTC. Its translation: CASNDRINYGYTF. The full variable domain, rest sourced from reference TRBV7-2 and TRBJ1-2, is GAGVSQSPSNKVTEKGKDVELRCDPISGHTALYWYRQSLGQGLEFLIYFQGNSAPDKSGLPSDRFSAERTGGSVSTLTIQRTQQEDSAVYLCASNDRINYGYTFGSGTRLTVV.

This sequence joins TRBV19 and TRBJ2-1; D is possibly TRBD1 or TRBD2 (5 bases each). Trimming shortened V by 1 base and J by 1 base, and 20 bases separated the two germline ends. The length of the CDR3 is 19 residues. From germline, CDR1 is LNHDA and CDR2 SQIVND (reference sequence). The CDR3 region is CASSIVSGWQGVSYNEQFF. The CDR3 coding sequence is TGTGCCAGTAGTATAGTTTCAGGGTGGCAGGGAGTGTCCTACAATGAGCAGTTCTTC.

This clonotype was counted only a few times. The rearrangement links TRBV6-6 to TRBJ2-5, with no clear D. From germline, CDR1 is MNHNY and CDR2 SVGAGI (reference sequence). The CDR3 is made up of 11 amino acids. V was clipped by 8 bases and J by 5 bases, with 9 bases between them. CDR3 in amino acids: CASRSAETQYF. For the CDR3, the DNA is TGTGCCAGCCGATCCGCGGAGACCCAGTACTTC.

In this sample, this clonotype turned up a few times. The chain recombines TRBV9 with TRBJ1-6, with TRBD1 identical over 7 bases. The CDR3 sequence is 16 residues long. Germline V lookup: CDR1 SGDLS, CDR2 YYNGEE. V was pared by 4 bases and J by 9 bases, with 13 bases of the junction left unmatched. CDR3: CASSTQGSDLVSPLHF. Here the CDR3 DNA reads TGTGCCAGCAGCACACAGGGGTCCGATTTAGTTTCACCCCTCCACTTT. Supplemented by reference TRBV9 and TRBJ1-6, the full variable domain reads DSGVTQTPKHLITATGQRVTLRCSPRSGDLSVYWYQQSLDQGLQFLIQYYNGEERAKGNILERFSAQQFPDLHSELNLSSLELGDSALYFCASSTQGSDLVSPLHFGNGTRLTVT.

This CDR3 is CASSLRLTNTYNEQFF. The CDR3 DNA follows: TGTGCCAGCAGCTTAAGGTTGACTAACACCTACAATGAGCAGTTCTTC. The chain employs TRBV7-2 and TRBJ2-1; the D gene is possibly TRBD2 (5 bases). From germline, CDR1 is SGHTA and CDR2 FQGNSA. Trimming shortened V by 2 bases and J by 2 bases, and 13 bases separated the two germline ends. This CDR3 contains 16 residues.

The V call is TRBV30, the J call TRBJ2-7; a possible D gene is TRBD2 (5 bases). The V end lost 0 bases, the J end lost 4 bases, and 19 bases lay between the germline ends. The CDR3 loop spans 16 amino acids. Germline loops: CDR1 GTSNPN, CDR2 SVGIG (reference sequence). CDR3 in DNA: TGTGCCTGGAGTGTACTAGGCAGTCTTAAAGTTTACGAGCAGTACTTC. Its translation is CAWSVLGSLKVYEQYF.

This clonotype has a single count. V usage is TRBV6-1 and J usage is TRBJ2-3, with 9 bases lining up with TRBD2. Losses at the gene ends were 1 base for V and 4 bases for J; bases not matched to a gene: 6. The CDR3 has 16 amino acids. Germline loops: CDR1 MNHNS, CDR2 SASEGT. The CDR3 region has the DNA TGTGCCAGCAGTGAAGAAGGACTAGCGATTGCAGATACGCAGTATTTT. Amino acid sequence: CASSEEGLAIADTQYF.

The chain recombines TRBV27 with TRBJ1-1; D unresolved. Trimming left V 6 bases short and J 9 bases short, with 14 bases between. CDR3 length: 12 amino acids. Germline CDR1 is MNHEY and CDR2 is SMNVEV (reference sequence). Written as DNA, the CDR3 is TGTGCCAGCAGCCACGGCCCTGCTCAAGCTTTCTTT. Its translation is CASSHGPAQAFF.

The CDR3, as DNA: TGTGCCAGCAGCTTAACGGCAGGGGGAGACTATGGCTACACCTTC. As protein: CASSLTAGGDYGYTF. V usage is TRBV7-2 and J usage is TRBJ1-2; 7 bases are a match to TRBD1. Germline CDR1 SGHTA, CDR2 FQGNSA. After removal of 2 bases from V and 3 bases from J, the junction contained 6 bases not matched to a gene. The CDR3 extends over 15 amino acids.

This clonotype came up a few times. The genes are TRBV12-3 or TRBV12-4 and TRBJ2-7; perhaps TRBD1 as D (6 bases). V was cut by 6 bases and J by 3 bases, with 21 bases left in between. The CDR3 runs to 16 residues. CDR3 in DNA: TGTGCCAGCAGCCTCGGCTCCGGGACAAGAGACTACGAGCAGTACTTC. This codes for CASSLGSGTRDYEQYF.

The sample holds many counts of this clonotype. This sequence joins TRBV7-2 and TRBJ2-7; 7 nucleotides align to TRBD2. The CDR3 totals 15 residues. CDR1 is SGHTA and CDR2 is FQGNSA in the germline V gene. V was pared by 2 bases and J by 0 bases, with 4 bases of the junction left unmatched. CDR3 sequence reads: CASSLRGGFSYEQYF. The CDR3 bases are TGTGCCAGCAGCTTACGCGGGGGTTTCTCCTACGAGCAGTACTTC.

In this sample, this clonotype turned up many times. The chain carries TRBV4-1 and TRBJ2-7; D may correspond to TRBD1 or TRBD2 (6 bases each). In germline, CDR1 is MGHRA, CDR2 YSYEKL. The CDR3 length is 16 residues. Between the trimmed V and J ends, which lost 8 bases and 1 base, there was a span of 21 bases. In nucleotides, the CDR3 is TGCGCCAGCCCTCCCAGGAGTGGGGGGCCTTCCTACGAGCAGTACTTC. It translates to CASPPRSGGPSYEQYF.

The gene calls are TRBV15 and TRBJ1-5, with a weak D call TRBD1 (6 bases). The CDR3 runs to 14 residues. CDR1 is LNHNV, CDR2 YYDKDF, per germline (reference sequence). Trimming stripped 3 bases from V and 4 bases from J, with 10 bases between. The CDR3 spells CATSSRQVNQPQHF. The CDR3 bases are TGTGCCACCAGCAGCAGACAGGTAAATCAGCCCCAGCATTTT.

J is TRBJ2-1 and V is TRBV4-1; D is possibly TRBD2 (5 bases). The CDR3 has 15 amino acids. Germline V CDR1 and CDR2: MGHRA, YSYEKL. V lost 1 base and J lost 6, with 13 bases in between. CDR3 in amino acids: CASSQGELDGNEQFF. CDR3 DNA sequence: TGCGCCAGCAGCCAAGGAGAACTAGACGGCAATGAGCAGTTCTTC.

The table lists this clonotype with many counts. The V gene is TRBV5-1, the J gene TRBJ2-7, with D possibly called TRBD1 or TRBD2 (6 bases each). The length of the CDR3 is 14 residues. Germline CDR1 reads SGHRS; CDR2 reads YFSETQ. Trimming stripped 4 bases from V and 0 bases from J, with 11 bases between. The CDR3 protein is CASSIGGSSYEQYF. The CDR3, as DNA: TGCGCCAGCAGCATAGGGGGGAGCTCCTACGAGCAGTACTTC.

The chain links TRBV9 to TRBJ2-5; D remains unclear. The V gene lost 0 bases and the J gene lost 1 base, with 10 bases spanning the gap. This CDR3 region has 15 residues. CDR1 and CDR2 from the germline V gene are SGDLS and YYNGEE. The CDR3 reads CASSVATATQETQYF. As DNA, the CDR3 is TGTGCCAGCAGCGTAGCCACGGCAACCCAAGAGACCCAGTACTTC. The whole variable domain, remainder taken from reference TRBV9 and TRBJ2-5, is DSGVTQTPKHLITATGQRVTLRCSPRSGDLSVYWYQQSLDQGLQFLIQYYNGEERAKGNILERFSAQQFPDLHSELNLSSLELGDSALYFCASSVATATQETQYFGPGTRLLVL.

The chain uses TRBV5-1 and TRBJ1-1, with 8 bases fitting TRBD1. J gave up 1 base and V 2 bases, and 7 bases lay outside the gene matches. The CDR3 has 16 residues. The germline V gene encodes CDR1 SGHRS and CDR2 YFSETQ. The CDR3 coding sequence is TGCGCCAGCAGCTTCGGACAGGGCGGAGAGAACACTGAAGCTTTCTTT. Translating it yields CASSFGQGGENTEAFF.